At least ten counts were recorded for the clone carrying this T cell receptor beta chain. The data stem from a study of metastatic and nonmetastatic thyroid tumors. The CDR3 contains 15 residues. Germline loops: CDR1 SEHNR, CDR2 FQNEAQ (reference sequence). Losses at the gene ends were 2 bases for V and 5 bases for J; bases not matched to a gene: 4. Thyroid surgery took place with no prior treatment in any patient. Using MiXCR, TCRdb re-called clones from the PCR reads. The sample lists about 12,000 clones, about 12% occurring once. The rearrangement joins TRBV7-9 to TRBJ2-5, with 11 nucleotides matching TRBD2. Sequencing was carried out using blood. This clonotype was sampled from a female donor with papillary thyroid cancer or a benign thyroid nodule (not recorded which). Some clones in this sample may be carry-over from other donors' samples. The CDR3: CASSLNPSGGETQYF. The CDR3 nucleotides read TGTGCCAGCAGCTTAAACCCTAGCGGGGGGGAGACCCAGTACTTC.